Each of the 14 T cell receptor beta chains below was sequenced from the same sample in a study of STAT3 mutations in large granular lymphocyte leukemia. No antigen is known for these receptors. Sequencing was performed with immunoSEQ multiplex PCR; in TCRdb, only in-frame clones are kept and a portion is missing. The sample consists of about 2,000 clones, less than 70% of them appearing once. General observations from the study: In T-cell large granular lymphocyte leukemia, about half of patients showed multiple immunodominant subclonotypes.

What was sequenced was peripheral blood mononuclear cells. These receptors originate from a man aged 50 to 60 with T-cell large granular lymphocyte leukemia. Some clones in this sample may be carry-over from other donors' samples.

This clone was observed a handful of times. In DNA, the CDR3 is TGTGCCAGCAGTTACTCGGACCGGAATCAGCCCCAGCATTTT. Translation: CASSYSDRNQPQHF. J is TRBJ1-5 and V is TRBV6-5; no clear D gene. The CDR3 has 14 amino acids. V was cut by 0 bases and J by 4 bases, with 7 bases left in between. Germline values: CDR1 MNHEY, CDR2 SVGAGI.

This clone came up a few times. The chain employs TRBV5-4 and TRBJ1-2, with unresolved D. Germline assignment: CDR1 SGHNT and CDR2 YYREEE (reference sequence). Between the trimmed V and J ends, which lost 4 bases and 8 bases, there was a span of 12 bases. This CDR3 has 12 residues. CDR3 DNA sequence: TGTGCCAGCAGCCTCGGTCCCGGGGGCTACACCTTC. It encodes CASSLGPGGYTF.

This chain joins TRBV30 and TRBJ1-5; D may be TRBD1 (6 bases). CDR3 size: 15 residues. Trimming pared 3 bases from V and 6 bases from J, leaving 18 bases between. Germline V gene lookup returns CDR1 GTSNPN and CDR2 SVGIG (reference sequence). The CDR3: CAWSLGGGPFQPQHF. CDR3 nucleotides: TGTGCCTGGAGCCTTGGGGGGGGGCCATTTCAGCCCCAGCATTTT.

V and J are TRBV13 and TRBJ1-6, with a tentative D call TRBD1 (5 bases). Germline CDR1 is PRHDT and CDR2 is FYEKMQ (reference sequence). Trimming shortened V by 5 bases and J by 4 bases, and 15 bases separated the two germline ends. The CDR3 is 16 amino acids. The CDR3 nucleotides are TGTGCCAGCAGCGTACGATGGACAAGATATAATTCACCCCTCCACTTT. Amino acids: CASSVRWTRYNSPLHF.

The genes are TRBV9 and TRBJ2-7, with D maybe TRBD2 (5 bases). The CDR3 covers 14 residues. The V and J ends lost 0 bases and 6 bases respectively, with 13 bases between them. Germline loops: CDR1 SGDLS, CDR2 YYNGEE. Written as DNA, the CDR3 is TGTGCCAGCAGCGTAGGGTCCGGGGTCAGCGAGCAGTACTTC. Protein product: CASSVGSGVSEQYF. Full variable domain (rest looked up from reference TRBV9 and TRBJ2-7): DSGVTQTPKHLITATGQRVTLRCSPRSGDLSVYWYQQSLDQGLQFLIQYYNGEERAKGNILERFSAQQFPDLHSELNLSSLELGDSALYFCASSVGSGVSEQYFGPGTRLTVT.

This chain connects TRBV25-1 to TRBJ2-3; the D call may be TRBD1 or TRBD2 (6 bases each). The CDR3 covers 14 residues. Germline CDR1 reads MGHDK; CDR2 reads SYGVNS. Trimming removed 5 bases at V and 3 bases at J, with 12 bases between. The CDR3 here is CASSSGAGTDTQYF. The CDR3 DNA is TGTGCCAGCAGTTCGGGGGCCGGGACAGATACGCAGTATTTT. The whole variable domain, remainder taken from reference TRBV25-1 and TRBJ2-3, is EADIYQTPRYLVIGTGKKITLECSQTMGHDKMYWYQQDPGMELHLIHYSYGVNSTEKGDLSSESTVSRIRTEHFPLTLESARPSHTSQYLCASSSGAGTDTQYFGPGTRLTVL.

This clone is termed hyperexpanded. The V gene is TRBV7-3, the J gene TRBJ2-3; perhaps TRBD1 as D (5 bases). The CDR3 consists of 14 residues. Germline-derived CDR1 and CDR2 are SGHTA and FQGTGA. The V gene lost 1 base and the J gene lost 5 bases, with 10 bases spanning the gap. This CDR3 is CASSLRGIIDTQYF. The CDR3 DNA reads as TGTGCCAGCAGCTTAAGGGGCATCATAGATACGCAGTATTTT. Together with reference TRBV7-3 and TRBJ2-3, the CDR3 gives the full variable domain: GAGVSQTPSNKVTEKGKYVELRCDPISGHTALYWYRQSLGQGPEFLIYFQGTGAADDSGLPNDRFFAVRPEGSVSTLKIQRTERGDSAVYLCASSLRGIIDTQYFGPGTRLTVL.

This clone is classed as medium-sized. This chain connects TRBV7-9 to TRBJ2-1; the D gene is possibly TRBD2 (6 bases). Looked up from germline, CDR1 is SEHNR and CDR2 is FQNEAQ (reference sequence). V was clipped by 5 bases and J by 4 bases, with 18 bases between them. The CDR3 consists of 16 residues. The CDR3 spells CASSQGPGVGYNEQFF. In DNA, the CDR3 is TGTGCCAGCAGCCAAGGCCCGGGAGTGGGGTACAATGAGCAGTTCTTC.

V and J are TRBV27 and TRBJ1-1; 9 nucleotides match TRBD1. The germline gives CDR1 MNHEY, CDR2 SMNVEV (reference sequence). There are 15 residues in the CDR3. V shed 5 bases and J 5 bases; nucleotides not matched to a gene: 9. In DNA, the CDR3 is TGTGCCAGCAGTATAAGGACAGGGGATGCGACTGAAGCTTTCTTT. Translated: CASSIRTGDATEAFF.

The chain links TRBV5-1 to TRBJ1-2; D is perhaps TRBD1 (6 bases). This CDR3 has 15 residues. Trimming pared 4 bases from V and 0 bases from J, leaving 13 bases between. Per germline, CDR1 SGHRS and CDR2 YFSETQ. In DNA form, the CDR3 reads TGCGCCAGCAGCCAATCGACAGGCCCTAACTATGGCTACACCTTC. It translates to CASSQSTGPNYGYTF. Full variable domain (missing parts from reference TRBV5-1 and TRBJ1-2): KAGVTQTPRYLIKTRGQQVTLSCSPISGHRSVSWYQQTPGQGLQFLFEYFSETQRNKGNFPGRFSGRQFSNSRSEMNVSTLELGDSALYLCASSQSTGPNYGYTFGSGTRLTVV.

This chain uses TRBV5-1 with TRBJ2-3; TRBD2 agrees at 12 bases. CDR1 SGHRS and CDR2 YFSETQ come from the germline V gene. V lost 5 bases to trimming and J lost 5 bases; unmatched junction nucleotides: 6. This CDR3 comprises 15 residues. This chain's CDR3 is CASSWTSGAGDTQYF. CDR3 nucleotides: TGCGCCAGCAGTTGGACTAGCGGGGCGGGAGATACGCAGTATTTT.

The rearrangement joins TRBV5-1 to TRBJ1-6, with 9 bases lining up with TRBD1. The V segment lost 2 bases and the J segment 3 bases; nucleotides outside the gene matches: 3. CDR3 length: 16 amino acids. Germline assignment: CDR1 SGHRS and CDR2 YFSETQ. DNA for the CDR3: TGCGCCAGCAGCTTACAGGGGGCAAGCTATAATTCACCCCTCCACTTT. Its translation is CASSLQGASYNSPLHF.

This clone has a handful of counts. This chain links TRBV5-6 with TRBJ1-2; 7 bases match TRBD1. V dropped 3 bases and J dropped 4; count of bases not matched to a gene: 9. CDR1 and CDR2 from the germline V gene are SGHDT and YYEEEE. The CDR3 covers 15 residues. The CDR3: CASSSNPRGSYGYTF. The CDR3 DNA sequence: TGTGCCAGCAGCTCAAACCCCAGGGGGTCCTATGGCTACACCTTC.

V usage is TRBV9 and J usage is TRBJ2-7, with D possibly being TRBD2 (6 bases). CDR3 length equals 14 residues. CDR1 is SGDLS, CDR2 YYNGEE, per germline. The V end was cut by 4 bases, the J end by 0 bases, with 11 bases between. The CDR3 DNA sequence: TGTGCCAGCAGCCCGGGGACTCCCTCCTACGAGCAGTACTTC. Protein sequence: CASSPGTPSYEQYF.